The 7 T cell receptor beta chains given below trace back to one sample, sequenced in a study of beta chain features in type 1 diabetes. TCRB transcripts that were expressed got sequenced, as all of the isolated RNA had been reverse transcribed. The repertoire was sequenced with immunoSEQ multiplex PCR; TCRdb's copy has only in-frame clones and lacks some. The sample contains 900,000 or so clones, about a sixth of which appear only once. The sample comprised naive CD4+ T cells from blood. The receptors come from a woman under 30 in good health.

The chain links TRBV19 to TRBJ1-5, with 8 bases that match TRBD1. Unmatched junction bases numbered 7, after V lost 5 bases and J lost 7 bases. The CDR3 has 14 residues. Germline lookup yields CDR1 LNHDA and CDR2 SQIVND (reference sequence). As DNA, the CDR3 is TGTGCCAGTAGTGACCACAGGGGGAACCAGCCCCAGCATTTT. This gives the protein CASSDHRGNQPQHF.

A few counts support this clone. V usage is TRBV18 and J usage is TRBJ1-2; 7 nucleotides align to TRBD1. V dropped 3 bases and J dropped 4; count of bases not matched to a gene: 8. CDR3 length: 15 residues. Germline V gene lookup returns CDR1 KGHSH and CDR2 LQKENI. CDR3 sequence: CASSPGGGAGYGYTF. DNA for the CDR3: TGTGCCAGCTCACCGGGAGGGGGCGCCGGCTATGGCTACACCTTC.

Only a few counts were recorded for this clone. CDR3 in DNA: TGTGCCAGCAGTGAACAGGGGGTCTACGAGCAGTACTTC. Translating it yields CASSEQGVYEQYF. The chain has TRBV6-5 and TRBJ2-7; TRBD1 matches at 8 bases. CDR1 and CDR2 from the germline V gene are MNHEY and SVGAGI. With V trimmed by 5 bases and J by 3 bases, 3 bases remained unmatched. This CDR3 has 13 amino acids.

CDR3 coding DNA: TGTGCCAGTAGTCCTAGGACAGGTTTCTTACTTTTCTCTGGGGCCAACGTCCTGACTTTC. As protein: CASSPRTGFLLFSGANVLTF. The chain couples TRBV19 to TRBJ2-6; 7 bases agree with TRBD1. Losses at the gene ends were 5 bases for V and 0 bases for J; bases not matched to a gene: 16. The CDR3 is 20 amino acids. CDR1 LNHDA and CDR2 SQIVND come from the germline V gene (reference sequence).

The chain couples TRBV23-1 to TRBJ2-7, with a tentative D call TRBD2 (7 bases). TRBV23-1 is given ORF status, its function remaining uncertain. This CDR3 comprises 15 residues. V was pared by 8 bases and J by 2 bases, with 19 bases between. The CDR3 here is CASPMRGGGPYEQYF. The CDR3 region has the DNA TGCGCCAGCCCGATGAGGGGGGGAGGGCCCTACGAGCAGTACTTC.

This clone showed up just a few times. The chain couples TRBV6-6 to TRBJ1-5, with D unresolved. V was clipped by 4 bases and J by 4 bases, with 5 bases between them. CDR3 size: 12 residues. CDR1 and CDR2 from the germline V gene are MNHNY and SVGAGI (reference sequence). CDR3: CASSWENQPQHF. The CDR3 DNA is TGTGCCAGCAGTTGGGAGAATCAGCCCCAGCATTTT.

The chain recombines TRBV4-3 with TRBJ2-2, with D unresolved. The CDR3 runs to 15 residues. V was clipped by 0 bases and J by 3 bases, with 8 bases between them. Germline values: CDR1 LGHNA, CDR2 YSLEER. CDR3 sequence (DNA): TGCGCCAGCAGCCAAGATAGAGCATACACCGGGGAGCTGTTTTTT. This sequence encodes CASSQDRAYTGELFF.